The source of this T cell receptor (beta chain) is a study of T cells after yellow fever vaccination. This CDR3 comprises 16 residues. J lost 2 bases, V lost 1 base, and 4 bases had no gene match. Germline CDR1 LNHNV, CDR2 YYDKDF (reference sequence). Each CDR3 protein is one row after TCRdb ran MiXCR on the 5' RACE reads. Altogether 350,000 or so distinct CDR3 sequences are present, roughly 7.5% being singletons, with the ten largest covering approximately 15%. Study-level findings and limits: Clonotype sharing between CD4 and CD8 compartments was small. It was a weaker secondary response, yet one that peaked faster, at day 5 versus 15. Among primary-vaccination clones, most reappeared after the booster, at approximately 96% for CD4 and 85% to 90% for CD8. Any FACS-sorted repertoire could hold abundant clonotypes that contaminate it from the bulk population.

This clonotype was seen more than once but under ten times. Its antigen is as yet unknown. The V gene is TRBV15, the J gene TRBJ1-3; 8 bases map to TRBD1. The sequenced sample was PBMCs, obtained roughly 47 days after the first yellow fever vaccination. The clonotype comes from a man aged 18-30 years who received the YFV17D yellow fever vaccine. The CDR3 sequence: CATSRGTGSPGNTIYF. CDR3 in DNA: TGTGCCACCAGCAGAGGGACAGGGAGCCCTGGAAACACCATATATTTT.